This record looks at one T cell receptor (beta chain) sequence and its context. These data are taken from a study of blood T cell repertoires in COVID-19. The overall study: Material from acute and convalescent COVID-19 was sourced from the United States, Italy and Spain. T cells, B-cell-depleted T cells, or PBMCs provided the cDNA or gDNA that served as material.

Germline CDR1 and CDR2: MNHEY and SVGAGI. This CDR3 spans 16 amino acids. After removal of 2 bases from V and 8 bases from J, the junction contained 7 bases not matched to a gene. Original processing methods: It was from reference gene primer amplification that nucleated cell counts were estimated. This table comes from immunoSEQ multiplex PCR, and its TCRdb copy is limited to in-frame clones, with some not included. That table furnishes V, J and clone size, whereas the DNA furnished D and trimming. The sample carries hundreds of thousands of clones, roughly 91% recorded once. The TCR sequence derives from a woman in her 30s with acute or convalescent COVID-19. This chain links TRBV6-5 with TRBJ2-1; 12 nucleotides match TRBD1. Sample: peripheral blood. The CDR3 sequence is CASSYKGTGGTDEQFF. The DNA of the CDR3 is TGTGCCAGCAGTTACAAAGGGACAGGGGGCACGGATGAGCAGTTCTTC.